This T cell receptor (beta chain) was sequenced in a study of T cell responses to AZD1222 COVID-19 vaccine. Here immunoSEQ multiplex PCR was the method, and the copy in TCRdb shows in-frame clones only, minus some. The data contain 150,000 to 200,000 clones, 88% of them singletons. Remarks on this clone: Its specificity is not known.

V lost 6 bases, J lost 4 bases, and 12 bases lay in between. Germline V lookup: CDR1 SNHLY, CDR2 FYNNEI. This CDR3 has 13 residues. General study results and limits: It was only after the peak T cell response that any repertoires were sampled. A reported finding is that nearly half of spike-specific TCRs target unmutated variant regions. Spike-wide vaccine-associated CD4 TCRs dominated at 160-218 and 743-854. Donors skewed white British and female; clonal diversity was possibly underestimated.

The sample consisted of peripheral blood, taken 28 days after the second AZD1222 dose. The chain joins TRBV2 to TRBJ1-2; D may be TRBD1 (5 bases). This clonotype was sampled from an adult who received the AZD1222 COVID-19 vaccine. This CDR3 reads CASRGRDPYGYTF. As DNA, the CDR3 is TGTGCCAGCAGAGGCCGGGACCCCTATGGCTACACCTTC.